These T cell receptor beta chains were read from a single sample in a study of radiation and T cells in renal cell carcinoma. Clones were sequenced by immunoSEQ multiplex PCR, and TCRdb holds only the in-frame ones, with some missing. The table includes around 20,000 clones, about 60% detected once. The source was tumor tissue, collected from a patient whose treatment was nephrectomy without radiotherapy. The source of these receptors is a middle-aged man with renal cell carcinoma. The CDR3 runs from the conserved cysteine through the conserved F or W. D genes are given only for firm matches. Clone size is stated in some rows and not others, as once, few, many or a class when expanded.

v_call	j_call	clone_size	d_call	cdr3_nt	cdr3_aa
TRBV19	TRBJ2-7	NA	TRBD1	TGTGCCAGTAGTATACTTCGACAGGGTGCCTACGAGCAGTACTTC	CASSILRQGAYEQYF
TRBV9	TRBJ1-1	many	NA	TGTGCCAGCAGCGTAGGAGTGGGACACCAGAACACTGAAGCTTTCTTT	CASSVGVGHQNTEAFF
TRBV11-2	TRBJ2-1	once	NA	TGTGCCAGCAGCTTAGGACAATTCAATGAGCAGTTCTTC	CASSLGQFNEQFF
TRBV27	TRBJ1-1	NA	NA	TGTGCCAGTTCAAGGGAGGCGCGCACTGAAGCTTTCTTT	CASSREARTEAFF
TRBV6-1	TRBJ2-3	NA	NA	TGTGCCAGCAGTGAAGACTTTCTAACCACAGATACGCAGTATTTT	CASSEDFLTTDTQYF
TRBV9	TRBJ2-7	NA	NA	TGTGCCAGCAGCCACCGGGACGGAGACTTTCGGGAGCAGTACTTC	CASSHRDGDFREQYF
TRBV29-1	TRBJ2-2	NA	NA	TGCAGCGTTGATCGCAGGGGAGCCGGGGAGCTGTTTTTT	CSVDRRGAGELFF
TRBV30	TRBJ2-1	NA	TRBD1	TGTGCCTGGAGTGCACAGGGGGCGTCGAGATACAATGAGCAGTTCTTC	CAWSAQGASRYNEQFF
TRBV7-2	TRBJ1-3	NA	TRBD1	TGTGCCAGCAGCTTCTCGTGGACAGGGGGAAACACCATATATTTT	CASSFSWTGGNTIYF
TRBV7-6	TRBJ2-2	few	TRBD2	TGTGCCAGCAGCTTAGGGGTGACTAGCGGACTCACCGGGGAGCTGTTTTTT	CASSLGVTSGLTGELFF
TRBV4-3	TRBJ2-3	NA	NA	TGCGCCAGCAGCCAAGAGCTGAGTCGGGACGGCACAGATACGCAGTATTTT	CASSQELSRDGTDTQYF
TRBV28	TRBJ1-1	few	NA	TGTGCCAGCAGTTTTCCTGGGGGGGCCTCTGAAGCTTTCTTT	CASSFPGGASEAFF
TRBV2	TRBJ2-1	NA	TRBD1	TGTGCCAGCACCCGGGACAGCTCCTACAATGAGCAGTTCTTC	CASTRDSSYNEQFF
TRBV5-8	TRBJ1-1	NA	NA	TGTGCCAGCAGCTTGGCCGGGACAACGGCTTTCTTT	CASSLAGTTAFF
TRBV9	TRBJ2-5	many	TRBD2	TGTGCCAGCAGCGCGAGACTAGCGGGAGGGCCGGGAGAGACCCAGTACTTC	CASSARLAGGPGETQYF
TRBV19	TRBJ1-1	NA	TRBD1	TGTGCCAGTAGACCGAGGACAGGGAACACTGAAGCTTTCTTT	CASRPRTGNTEAFF
TRBV7-2	TRBJ1-5	NA	NA	TGTGCCAGCAGCCCCGCCTTCTCCCATCAGCCCCAGCATTTT	CASSPAFSHQPQHF
TRBV15	TRBJ1-4	few	TRBD1	TGTGCCACCAGCTATCCAGGGGGCGCGGGGGAAAAACTGTTTTTT	CATSYPGGAGEKLFF
TRBV19	TRBJ1-5	NA	NA	TGTGCCAGTAGTATATCGACCCCCTACACGAGGAGACAGCCCCAGCATTTT	CASSISTPYTRRQPQHF
TRBV9	TRBJ1-1	once	NA	TGTGCCAGCAGCGTAGCTTTAGTTGGTGAAGCTTTCTTT	CASSVALVGEAFF
TRBV13	TRBJ1-1	few	NA	TGTGCCAGCAGCTTAGAAAGGTTGAACACTGAAGCTTTCTTT	CASSLERLNTEAFF
TRBV15	TRBJ1-5	NA	NA	TGTGCCACCAGCAGACACGGACAAGGCCTCCCCAATCAGCCCCAGCATTTT	CATSRHGQGLPNQPQHF
TRBV6-5	TRBJ1-4	NA	TRBD1	TGTGCCAGTAGAAGGGACAGGGAAAAACTGTTTTTT	CASRRDREKLFF
TRBV5-1	TRBJ2-7	NA	NA	TGCGCCAGCAGCTTTCAGGGCACCTACGAGCAGTACTTC	CASSFQGTYEQYF
TRBV5-4	TRBJ1-1	NA	NA	TGTGCCAGCAGCCTTACTCAAGAAGTCACTGAAGCTTTCTTT	CASSLTQEVTEAFF
TRBV19	TRBJ1-1	NA	NA	TGTGCCAGTAGTCCGAGGACGCGTACTGAAGCTTTCTTT	CASSPRTRTEAFF